This record concerns one TCR beta chain sequence. What it binds is unknown. Per germline, CDR1 KGHSH and CDR2 LQKENI. The CDR3 has 14 amino acids. V was clipped by 3 bases and J by 5 bases; unmatched bases: 3. This sample was included in a study of cytomegalovirus exposure and HLA in healthy donors. Study background: Earlier, 95 million to 120 million unique TCR beta sequences were recovered from approximately 180 million T cells by an analysis. Whole-study results and caveats: It is likely that the observed cluster of highly shared sequence variants was a sequencing artifact. There were reportedly fewer N-insertions in an Asian-associated ancestry cluster than the approximately 630-donor mean, in a later analysis.

Primers: 60 Vbeta forward and 13 Jbeta reverse. Sequenced by immunoSEQ multiplex PCR; TCRdb stores in-frame clones only, minus some. The sample carries some 190,000 clones, about 77% recorded once. The clonotype comes from a young woman in good health and CMV-seropositive. Source material: PBMCs. V is TRBV18 and J is TRBJ2-5; 10 bases are shared with TRBD1. As DNA, the CDR3 is TGTGCCAGCTCACCTCCGGACAGGGGGGAGACCCAGTACTTC. Translated, it gives CASSPPDRGETQYF.